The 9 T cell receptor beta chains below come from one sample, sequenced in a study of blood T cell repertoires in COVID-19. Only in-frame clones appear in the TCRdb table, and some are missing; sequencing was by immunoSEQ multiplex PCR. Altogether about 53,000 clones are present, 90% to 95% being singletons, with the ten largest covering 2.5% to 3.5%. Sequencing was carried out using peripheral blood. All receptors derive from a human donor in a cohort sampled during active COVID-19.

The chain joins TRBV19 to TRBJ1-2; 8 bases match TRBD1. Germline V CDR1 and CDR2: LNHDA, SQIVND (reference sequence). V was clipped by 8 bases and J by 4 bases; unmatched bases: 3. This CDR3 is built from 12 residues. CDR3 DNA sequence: TGTGCCAGTCAGGACAGGGTCTATGGCTACACCTTC. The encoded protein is CASQDRVYGYTF.

CDR3 sequence: CASSEPRGWQETQYF. The CDR3, as DNA: TGTGCCAGCAGTGAACCCAGGGGGTGGCAAGAGACCCAGTACTTC. The chain combines TRBV25-1 with TRBJ2-5; 7 positions match TRBD1. The CDR3 has 15 residues. From germline, CDR1 is MGHDK and CDR2 SYGVNS. J was trimmed by 2 bases and V by 2 bases; bases with no gene match: 5.

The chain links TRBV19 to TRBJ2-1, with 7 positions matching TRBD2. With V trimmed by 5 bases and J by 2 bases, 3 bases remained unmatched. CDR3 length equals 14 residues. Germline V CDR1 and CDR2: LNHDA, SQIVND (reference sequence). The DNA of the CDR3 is TGTGCCAGTAGTGGGGAGGGAACCTACAATGAGCAGTTCTTC. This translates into CASSGEGTYNEQFF.

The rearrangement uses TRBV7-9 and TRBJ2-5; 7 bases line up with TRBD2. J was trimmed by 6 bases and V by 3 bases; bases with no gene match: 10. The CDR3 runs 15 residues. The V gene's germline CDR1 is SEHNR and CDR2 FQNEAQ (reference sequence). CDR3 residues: CASSLGGTVIQTQYF. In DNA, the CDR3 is TGTGCCAGCAGCTTGGGGGGGACGGTGATCCAGACCCAGTACTTC. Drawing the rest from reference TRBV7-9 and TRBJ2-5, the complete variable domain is DTGVSQNPRHKITKRGQNVTFRCDPISEHNRLYWYRQTLGQGPEFLTYFQNEAQLEKSRLLSDRFSAERPKGSFSTLEIQRTEQGDSAMYLCASSLGGTVIQTQYFGPGTRLLVL.

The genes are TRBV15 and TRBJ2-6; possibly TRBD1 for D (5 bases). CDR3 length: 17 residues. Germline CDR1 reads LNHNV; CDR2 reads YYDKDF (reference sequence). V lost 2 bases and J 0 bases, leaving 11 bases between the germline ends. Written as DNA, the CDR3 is TGTGCCACCAGCAGAACCGTAACAGGCTCTGGGGCCAACGTCCTGACTTTC. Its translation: CATSRTVTGSGANVLTF. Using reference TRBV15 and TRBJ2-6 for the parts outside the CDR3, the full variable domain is DAMVIQNPRYQVTQFGKPVTLSCSQTLNHNVMYWYQQKSSQAPKLLFHYYDKDFNNEADTPDNFQSRRPNTSFCFLDIRSPGLGDTAMYLCATSRTVTGSGANVLTFGAGSRLTVL.

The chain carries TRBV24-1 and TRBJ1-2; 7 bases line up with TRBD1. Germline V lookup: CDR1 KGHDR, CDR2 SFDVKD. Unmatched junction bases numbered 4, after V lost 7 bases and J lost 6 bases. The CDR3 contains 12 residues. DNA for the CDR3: TGTGCCACCAGGGGGACAGCCGATGGCTACACCTTC. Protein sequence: CATRGTADGYTF.

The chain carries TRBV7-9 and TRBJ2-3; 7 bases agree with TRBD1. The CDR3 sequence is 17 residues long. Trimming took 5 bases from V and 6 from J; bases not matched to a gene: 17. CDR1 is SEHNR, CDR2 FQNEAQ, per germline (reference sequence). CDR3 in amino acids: CASSLNPGQRRDDTQYF. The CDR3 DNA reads TGTGCCAGCAGCCTAAATCCGGGACAGAGACGAGATGATACGCAGTATTTT.

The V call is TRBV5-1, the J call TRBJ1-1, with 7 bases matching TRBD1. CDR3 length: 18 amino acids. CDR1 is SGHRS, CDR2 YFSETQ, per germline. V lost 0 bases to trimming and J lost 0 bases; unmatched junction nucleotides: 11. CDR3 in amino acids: CASSLDRGPVDMNTEAFF. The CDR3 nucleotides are TGCGCCAGCAGCTTGGATAGGGGGCCGGTGGATATGAACACTGAAGCTTTCTTT.

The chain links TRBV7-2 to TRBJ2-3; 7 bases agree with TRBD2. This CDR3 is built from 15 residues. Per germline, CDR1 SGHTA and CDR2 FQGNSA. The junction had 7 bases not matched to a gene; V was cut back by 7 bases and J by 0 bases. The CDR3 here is CASNLMGGSTDTQYF. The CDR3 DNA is TGTGCCAGCAACCTAATGGGGGGGAGCACAGATACGCAGTATTTT.